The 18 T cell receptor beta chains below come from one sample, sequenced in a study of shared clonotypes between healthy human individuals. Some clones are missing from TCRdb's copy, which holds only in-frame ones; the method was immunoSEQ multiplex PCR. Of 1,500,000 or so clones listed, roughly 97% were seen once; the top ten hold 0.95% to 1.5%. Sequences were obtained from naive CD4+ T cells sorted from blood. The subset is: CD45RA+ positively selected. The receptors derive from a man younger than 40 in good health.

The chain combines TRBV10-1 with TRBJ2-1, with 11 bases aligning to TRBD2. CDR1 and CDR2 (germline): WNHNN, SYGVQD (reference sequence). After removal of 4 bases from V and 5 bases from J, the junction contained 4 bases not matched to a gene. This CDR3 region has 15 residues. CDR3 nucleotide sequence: TGCGCCAGCAGTGCACTAGCGGGAGAGAACAATGAGCAGTTCTTC. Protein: CASSALAGENNEQFF.

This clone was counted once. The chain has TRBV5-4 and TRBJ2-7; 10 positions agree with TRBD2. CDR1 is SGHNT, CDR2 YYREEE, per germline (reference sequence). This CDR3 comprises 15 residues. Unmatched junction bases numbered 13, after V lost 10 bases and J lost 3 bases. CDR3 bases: TGTGCCTTCTCTTTAGGTAGCGGGGGGCACTACGAGCAGTACTTC. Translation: CAFSLGSGGHYEQYF.

CDR3 bases: TGCGCCAGCAGCTTGGTGGGTGGGACGACCTACAATGAGCAGTTCTTC. It translates to CASSLVGGTTYNEQFF. The rearrangement links TRBV5-1 to TRBJ2-1, with D possibly called TRBD1 or TRBD2 (5 bases each). The CDR3 has 16 residues. Germline values: CDR1 SGHRS, CDR2 YFSETQ. Trimming took off 0 bases at V and 2 bases at J, with 12 bases between the two ends.

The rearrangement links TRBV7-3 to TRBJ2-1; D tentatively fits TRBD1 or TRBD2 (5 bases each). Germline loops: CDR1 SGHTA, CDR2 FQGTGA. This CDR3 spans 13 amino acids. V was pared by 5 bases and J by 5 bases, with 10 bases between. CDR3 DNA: TGTGCCAGCAGCCAGGGAGCGGACAATGAGCAGTTCTTC. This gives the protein CASSQGADNEQFF.

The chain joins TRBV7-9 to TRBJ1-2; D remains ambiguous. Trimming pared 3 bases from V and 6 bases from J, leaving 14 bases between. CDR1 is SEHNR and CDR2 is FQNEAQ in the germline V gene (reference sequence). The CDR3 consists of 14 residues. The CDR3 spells CASSFTPDSNGYTF. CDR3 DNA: TGTGCCAGCAGCTTCACCCCGGACTCCAATGGCTACACCTTC.

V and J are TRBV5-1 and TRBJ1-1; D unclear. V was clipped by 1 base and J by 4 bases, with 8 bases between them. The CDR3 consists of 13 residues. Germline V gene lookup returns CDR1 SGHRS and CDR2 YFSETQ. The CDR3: CASSLLEGTEAFF. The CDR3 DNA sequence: TGCGCCAGCAGCTTGTTAGAGGGCACTGAAGCTTTCTTT.

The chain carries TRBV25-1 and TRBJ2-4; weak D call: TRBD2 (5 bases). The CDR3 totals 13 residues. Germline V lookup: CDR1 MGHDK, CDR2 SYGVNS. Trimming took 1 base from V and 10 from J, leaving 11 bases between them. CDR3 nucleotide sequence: TGTGCCAGCAGTGAATCTAGCTCTCGAATTCAGTACTTC. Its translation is CASSESSSRIQYF.

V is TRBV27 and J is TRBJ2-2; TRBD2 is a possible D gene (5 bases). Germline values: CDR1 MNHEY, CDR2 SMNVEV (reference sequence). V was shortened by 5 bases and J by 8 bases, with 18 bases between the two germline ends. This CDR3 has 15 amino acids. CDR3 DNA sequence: TGTGCCAGCAGTGGGAGAGGGTTCGGTTTTGGGGAGCTGTTTTTT. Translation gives CASSGRGFGFGELFF.

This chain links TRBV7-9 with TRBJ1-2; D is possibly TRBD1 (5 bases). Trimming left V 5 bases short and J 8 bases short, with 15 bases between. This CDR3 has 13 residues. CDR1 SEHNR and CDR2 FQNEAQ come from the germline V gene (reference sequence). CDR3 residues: CASSPRGGDGYTF. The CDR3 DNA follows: TGTGCCAGCAGCCCTCGAGGAGGGGACGGCTACACCTTC.

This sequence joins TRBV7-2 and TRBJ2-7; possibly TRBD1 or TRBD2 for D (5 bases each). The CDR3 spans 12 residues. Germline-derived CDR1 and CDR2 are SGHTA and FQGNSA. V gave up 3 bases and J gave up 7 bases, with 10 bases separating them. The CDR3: CASSLRGAEQYF. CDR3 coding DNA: TGTGCCAGCAGCTTGAGAGGGGCAGAGCAGTACTTC.

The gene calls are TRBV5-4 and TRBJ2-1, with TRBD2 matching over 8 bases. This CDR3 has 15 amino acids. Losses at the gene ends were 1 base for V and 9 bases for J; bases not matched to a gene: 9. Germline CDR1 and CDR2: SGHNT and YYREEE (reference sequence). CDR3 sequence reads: CASSLKLAGLGEQFF. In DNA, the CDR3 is TGTGCCAGCAGCTTGAAATTAGCGGGATTGGGTGAGCAGTTCTTC. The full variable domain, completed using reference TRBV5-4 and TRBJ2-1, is ETGVTQSPTHLIKTRGQQVTLRCSSQSGHNTVSWYQQALGQGPQFIFQYYREEENGRGNFPPRFSGLQFPNYSSELNVNALELDDSALYLCASSLKLAGLGEQFFGPGTRLTVL.

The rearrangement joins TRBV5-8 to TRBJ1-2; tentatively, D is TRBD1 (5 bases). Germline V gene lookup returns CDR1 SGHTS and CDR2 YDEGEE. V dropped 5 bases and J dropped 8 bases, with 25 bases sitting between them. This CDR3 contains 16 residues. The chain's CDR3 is CASSRVRVGPSKGYTF. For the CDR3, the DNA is TGTGCCAGCAGTCGGGTGCGAGTGGGACCCAGTAAAGGCTACACCTTC.

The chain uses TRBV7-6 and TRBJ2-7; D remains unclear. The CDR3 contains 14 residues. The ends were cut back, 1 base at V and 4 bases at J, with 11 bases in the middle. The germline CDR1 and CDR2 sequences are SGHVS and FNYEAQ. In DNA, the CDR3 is TGTGCCAGCAGCTTAGAAGTGGCAAGTTACGAGCAGTACTTC. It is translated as CASSLEVASYEQYF.

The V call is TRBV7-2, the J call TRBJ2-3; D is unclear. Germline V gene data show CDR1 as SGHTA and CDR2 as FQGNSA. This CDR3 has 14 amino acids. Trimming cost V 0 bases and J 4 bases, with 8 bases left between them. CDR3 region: CASSLAPGADTQYF. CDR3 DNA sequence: TGTGCCAGCAGCTTAGCCCCCGGAGCAGATACGCAGTATTTT.

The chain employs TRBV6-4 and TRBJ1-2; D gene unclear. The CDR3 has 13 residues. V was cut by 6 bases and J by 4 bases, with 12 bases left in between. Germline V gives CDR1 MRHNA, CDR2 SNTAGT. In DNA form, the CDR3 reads TGTGCCAGCAGGGCCCAAGGTGGCTATGGCTACACCTTC. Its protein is CASRAQGGYGYTF.

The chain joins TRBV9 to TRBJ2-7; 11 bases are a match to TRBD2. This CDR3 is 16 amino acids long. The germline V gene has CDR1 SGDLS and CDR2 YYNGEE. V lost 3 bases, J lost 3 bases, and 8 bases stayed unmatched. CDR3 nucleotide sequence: TGTGCCAGCAGCGCAACCGGGACTAGCGGAATCTACGAGCAGTACTTC. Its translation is CASSATGTSGIYEQYF.

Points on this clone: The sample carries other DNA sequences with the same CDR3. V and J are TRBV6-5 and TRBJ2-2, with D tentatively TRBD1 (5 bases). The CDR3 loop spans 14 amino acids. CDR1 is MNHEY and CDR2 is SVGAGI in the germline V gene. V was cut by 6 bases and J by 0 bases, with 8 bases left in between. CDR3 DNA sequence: TGTGCCAGCAGCCCAGGGCCGAACACCGGGGAGCTGTTTTTT. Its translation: CASSPGPNTGELFF.

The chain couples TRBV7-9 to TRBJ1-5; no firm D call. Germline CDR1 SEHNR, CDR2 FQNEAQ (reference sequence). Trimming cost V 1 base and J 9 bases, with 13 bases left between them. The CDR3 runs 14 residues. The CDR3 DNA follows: TGTGCCAGCAGCTTAGGAGACCTACCGGGGCCCCAGCATTTT. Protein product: CASSLGDLPGPQHF.